This T cell receptor (beta chain) was recovered during a study of memory CD4+ T cells and cytomegalovirus serostatus. Points from the study as a whole: Of under 200 reported CMV TCRbeta sequences, under 80 were found in memory CD4+ repertoires.

Concerning this clone itself: Its antigen is undetermined.

Per the authors' pipeline: After removing out-of-frame reads, millions of distinct TCRbeta sequences remained. Data came from immunoSEQ multiplex PCR; TCRdb stores just in-frame clones and leaves some out. That table is the source of V, J and clone size, and D and trimming were worked out from the DNA. The table has 45,000 to 65,000 clones, approximately 80% seen once. Germline CDR1 and CDR2: MNHNS and SASEGT. The CDR3 sequence is 14 residues long. V was pared by 9 bases and J by 0 bases, with 13 bases between. The sort gate was single viable CD3+CD4+CD8-CD45RO+ cells for memory CD4+ T cells. Donors' CMV status reflects serum IgG against pp150, pp28, p38, p52. Total CD4+ T cells were enriched by CD4 positive selection.

Sequences were obtained from memory CD4+ T cells from blood. The chain links TRBV6-1 to TRBJ2-3; D possibly corresponds to TRBD1 (6 bases). The sequence derives from an adult in good health and CMV-seronegative. The CDR3 reads CASRRTDSTDTQYF. CDR3 DNA: TGTGCCAGTAGGAGGACAGATAGCACAGATACGCAGTATTTT.